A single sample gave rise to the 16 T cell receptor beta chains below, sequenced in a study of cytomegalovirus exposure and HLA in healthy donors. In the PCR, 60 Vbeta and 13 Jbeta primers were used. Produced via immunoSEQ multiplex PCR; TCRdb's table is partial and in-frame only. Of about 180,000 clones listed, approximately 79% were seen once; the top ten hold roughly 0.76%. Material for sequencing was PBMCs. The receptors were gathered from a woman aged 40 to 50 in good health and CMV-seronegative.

The CDR3 sequence is CASSLVQGAGGANVLTF. The CDR3, as DNA: TGCGCCAGCAGCTTGGTACAGGGGGCGGGTGGGGCCAACGTCCTGACTTTC. The gene calls are TRBV5-1 and TRBJ2-6; 9 bases match TRBD1. CDR1 is SGHRS and CDR2 is YFSETQ in the germline V gene. V trimming: 0 bases; J trimming: 3 bases; junction bases outside the gene matches: 4. CDR3 length: 17 residues.

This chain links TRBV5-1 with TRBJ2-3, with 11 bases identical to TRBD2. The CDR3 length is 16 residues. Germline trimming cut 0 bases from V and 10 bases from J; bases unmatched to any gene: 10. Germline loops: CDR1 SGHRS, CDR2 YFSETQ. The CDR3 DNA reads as TGCGCCAGCAGCTTGGCGCCTAGCGGGGGGTCAAGTCCGCAGTATTTT. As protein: CASSLAPSGGSSPQYF. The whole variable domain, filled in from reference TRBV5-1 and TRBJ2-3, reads KAGVTQTPRYLIKTRGQQVTLSCSPISGHRSVSWYQQTPGQGLQFLFEYFSETQRNKGNFPGRFSGRQFSNSRSEMNVSTLELGDSALYLCASSLAPSGGSSPQYFGPGTRLTVL.

CDR3 coding DNA: TGTGCCACCAGCAGACAGGGATTGGACACTGAAGCTTTCTTT. This gives the protein CATSRQGLDTEAFF. The chain recombines TRBV15 with TRBJ1-1, with D tentatively TRBD1 (5 bases). Germline values: CDR1 LNHNV, CDR2 YYDKDF (reference sequence). The V end lost 2 bases, the J end lost 3 bases, and 10 bases lay between the germline ends. The CDR3 runs 14 residues.

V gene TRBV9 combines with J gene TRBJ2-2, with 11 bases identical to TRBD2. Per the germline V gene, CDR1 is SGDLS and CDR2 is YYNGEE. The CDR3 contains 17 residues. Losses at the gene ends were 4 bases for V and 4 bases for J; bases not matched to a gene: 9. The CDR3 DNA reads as TGTGCCAGCAGCCCCTACCTTAGCGGGAGGGGCACCGGGGAGCTGTTTTTT. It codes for CASSPYLSGRGTGELFF.

CDR3 nucleotides: TGCGCCAGCAGCAAGGGCGAGGGGGCGTTTAATGAAAAACTGTTTTTT. Its translation: CASSKGEGAFNEKLFF. V and J are TRBV5-1 and TRBJ1-4; the match to TRBD1 covers 7 bases. V lost 4 bases and J lost 4; bases outside the gene matches: 10. The CDR3 covers 16 residues. In germline, CDR1 is SGHRS, CDR2 YFSETQ.

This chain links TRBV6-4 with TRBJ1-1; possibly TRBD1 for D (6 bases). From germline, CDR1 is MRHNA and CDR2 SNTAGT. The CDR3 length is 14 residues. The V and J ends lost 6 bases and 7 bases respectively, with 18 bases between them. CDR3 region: CASRKGGFDGEAFF. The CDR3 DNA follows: TGTGCCAGCAGAAAGGGGGGGTTTGACGGTGAAGCTTTCTTT.

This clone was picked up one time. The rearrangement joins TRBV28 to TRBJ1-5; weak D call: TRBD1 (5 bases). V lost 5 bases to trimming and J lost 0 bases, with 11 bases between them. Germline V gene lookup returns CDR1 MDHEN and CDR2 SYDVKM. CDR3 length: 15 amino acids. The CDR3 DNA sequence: TGTGCCAGCAGTCCCCCAGGGATTAGCAATCAGCCCCAGCATTTT. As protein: CASSPPGISNQPQHF. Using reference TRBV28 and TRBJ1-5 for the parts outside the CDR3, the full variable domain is DVKVTQSSRYLVKRTGEKVFLECVQDMDHENMFWYRQDPGLGLRLIYFSYDVKMKEKGDIPEGYSVSREKKERFSLILESASTNQTSMYLCASSPPGISNQPQHFGDGTRLSIL.

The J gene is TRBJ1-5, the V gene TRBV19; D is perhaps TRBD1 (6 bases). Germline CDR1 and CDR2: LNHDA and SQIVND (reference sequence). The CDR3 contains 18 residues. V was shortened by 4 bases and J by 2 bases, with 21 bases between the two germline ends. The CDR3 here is CASSTTGTPRRGNQPQHF. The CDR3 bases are TGTGCCAGTAGTACCACCGGGACACCCAGAAGGGGCAATCAGCCCCAGCATTTT.

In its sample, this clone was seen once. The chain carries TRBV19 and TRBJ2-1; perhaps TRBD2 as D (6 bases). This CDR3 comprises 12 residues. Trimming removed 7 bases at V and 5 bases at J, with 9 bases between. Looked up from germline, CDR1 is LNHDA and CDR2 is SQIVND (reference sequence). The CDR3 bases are TGTGCCAGTAAGGGGACTGACAATGAGCAGTTCTTC. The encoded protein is CASKGTDNEQFF.

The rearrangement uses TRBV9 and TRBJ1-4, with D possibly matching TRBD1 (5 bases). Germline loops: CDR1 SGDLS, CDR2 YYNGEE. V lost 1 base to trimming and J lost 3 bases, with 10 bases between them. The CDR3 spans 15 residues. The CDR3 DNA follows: TGTGCCAGCAGCGTAACCGGGACTCCTAATGAAAAACTGTTTTTT. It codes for CASSVTGTPNEKLFF. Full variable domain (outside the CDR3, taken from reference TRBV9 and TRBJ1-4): DSGVTQTPKHLITATGQRVTLRCSPRSGDLSVYWYQQSLDQGLQFLIQYYNGEERAKGNILERFSAQQFPDLHSELNLSSLELGDSALYFCASSVTGTPNEKLFFGSGTQLSVL.

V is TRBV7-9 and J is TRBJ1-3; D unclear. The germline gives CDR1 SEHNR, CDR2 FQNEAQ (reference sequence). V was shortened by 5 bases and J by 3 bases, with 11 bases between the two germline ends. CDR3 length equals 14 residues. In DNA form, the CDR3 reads TGTGCCAGCAGCACCGGGGAGGGTGGAAACACCATATATTTT. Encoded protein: CASSTGEGGNTIYF.

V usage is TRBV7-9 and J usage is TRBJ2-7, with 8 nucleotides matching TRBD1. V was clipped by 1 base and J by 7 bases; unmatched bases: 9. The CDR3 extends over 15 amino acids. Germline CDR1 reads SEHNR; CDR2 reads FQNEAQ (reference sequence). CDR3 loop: CASSLVGMDRVEQYF. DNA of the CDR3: TGTGCCAGCAGCTTAGTGGGAATGGACAGGGTGGAGCAGTACTTC.

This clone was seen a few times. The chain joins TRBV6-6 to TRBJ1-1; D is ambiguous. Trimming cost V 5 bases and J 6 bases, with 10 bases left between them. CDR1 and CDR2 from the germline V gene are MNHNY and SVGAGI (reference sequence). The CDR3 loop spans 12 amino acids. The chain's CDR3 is CASSIGLAEAFF. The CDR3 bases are TGTGCCAGCAGTATCGGGTTGGCTGAAGCTTTCTTT.

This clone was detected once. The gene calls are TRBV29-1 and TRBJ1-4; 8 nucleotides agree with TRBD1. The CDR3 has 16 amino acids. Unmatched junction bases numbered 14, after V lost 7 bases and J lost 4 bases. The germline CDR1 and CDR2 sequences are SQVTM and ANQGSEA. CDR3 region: CSAFLYSRGHNEKLFF. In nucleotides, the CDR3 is TGCAGCGCCTTTCTTTACTCCAGGGGGCATAATGAAAAACTGTTTTTT.

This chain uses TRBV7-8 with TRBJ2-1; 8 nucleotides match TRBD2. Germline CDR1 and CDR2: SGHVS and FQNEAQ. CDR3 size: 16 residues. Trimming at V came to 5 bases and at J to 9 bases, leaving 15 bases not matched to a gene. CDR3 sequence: CASSAAARGGPSEQFF. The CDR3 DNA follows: TGTGCCAGCAGCGCTGCGGCACGGGGGGGCCCAAGTGAGCAGTTCTTC.

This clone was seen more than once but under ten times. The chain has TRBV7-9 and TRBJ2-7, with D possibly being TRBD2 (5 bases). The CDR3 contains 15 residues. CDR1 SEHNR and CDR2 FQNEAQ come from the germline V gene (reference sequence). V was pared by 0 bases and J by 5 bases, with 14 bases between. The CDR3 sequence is CASSLASAGLHEQYF. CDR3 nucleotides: TGTGCCAGCAGCTTAGCGTCGGCAGGACTCCACGAGCAGTACTTC. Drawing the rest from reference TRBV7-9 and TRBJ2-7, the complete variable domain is DTGVSQNPRHKITKRGQNVTFRCDPISEHNRLYWYRQTLGQGPEFLTYFQNEAQLEKSRLLSDRFSAERPKGSFSTLEIQRTEQGDSAMYLCASSLASAGLHEQYFGPGTRLTVT.